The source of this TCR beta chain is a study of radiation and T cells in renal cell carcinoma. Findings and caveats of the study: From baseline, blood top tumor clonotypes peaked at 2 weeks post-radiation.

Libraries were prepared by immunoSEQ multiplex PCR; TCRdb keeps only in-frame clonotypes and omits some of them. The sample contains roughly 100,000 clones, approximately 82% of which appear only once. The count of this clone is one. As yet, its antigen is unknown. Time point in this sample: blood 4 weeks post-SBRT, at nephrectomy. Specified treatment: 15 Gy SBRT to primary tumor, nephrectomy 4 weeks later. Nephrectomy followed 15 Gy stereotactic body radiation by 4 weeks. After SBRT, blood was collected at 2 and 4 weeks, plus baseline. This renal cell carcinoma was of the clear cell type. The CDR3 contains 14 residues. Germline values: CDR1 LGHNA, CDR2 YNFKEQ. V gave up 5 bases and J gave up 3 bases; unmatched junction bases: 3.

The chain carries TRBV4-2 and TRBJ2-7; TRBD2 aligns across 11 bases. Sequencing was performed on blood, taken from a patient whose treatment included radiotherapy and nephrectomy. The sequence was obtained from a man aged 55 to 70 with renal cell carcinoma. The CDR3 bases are TGTGCCAGCAGCTCCGGACTAGCGGGCTACGAGCAGTACTTC. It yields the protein CASSSGLAGYEQYF.